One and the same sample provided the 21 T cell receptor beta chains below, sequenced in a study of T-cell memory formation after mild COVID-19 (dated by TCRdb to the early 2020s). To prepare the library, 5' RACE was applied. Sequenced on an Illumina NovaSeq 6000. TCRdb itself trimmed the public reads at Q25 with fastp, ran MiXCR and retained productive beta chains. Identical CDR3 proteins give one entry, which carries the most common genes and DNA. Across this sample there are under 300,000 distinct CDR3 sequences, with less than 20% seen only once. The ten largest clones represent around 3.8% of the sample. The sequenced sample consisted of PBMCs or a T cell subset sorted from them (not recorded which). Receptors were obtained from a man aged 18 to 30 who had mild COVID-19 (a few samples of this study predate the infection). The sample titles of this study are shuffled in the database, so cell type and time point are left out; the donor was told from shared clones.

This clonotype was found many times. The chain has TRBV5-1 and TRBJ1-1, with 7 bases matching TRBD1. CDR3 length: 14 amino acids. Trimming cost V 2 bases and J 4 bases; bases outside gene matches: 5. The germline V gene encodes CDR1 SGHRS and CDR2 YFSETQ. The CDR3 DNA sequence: TGCGCCAGCAGCTTTACAGGGGTTGGCACTGAAGCTTTCTTT. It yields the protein CASSFTGVGTEAFF. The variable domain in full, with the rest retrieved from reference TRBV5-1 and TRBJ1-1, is KAGVTQTPRYLIKTRGQQVTLSCSPISGHRSVSWYQQTPGQGLQFLFEYFSETQRNKGNFPGRFSGRQFSNSRSEMNVSTLELGDSALYLCASSFTGVGTEAFFGQGTRLTVV.

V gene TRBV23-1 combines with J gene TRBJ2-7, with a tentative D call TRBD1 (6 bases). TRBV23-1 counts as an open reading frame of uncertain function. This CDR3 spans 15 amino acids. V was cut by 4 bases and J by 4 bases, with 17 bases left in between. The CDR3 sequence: CASSPPRTASYEQYV. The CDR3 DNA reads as TGCGCCAGCAGTCCCCCGAGGACAGCGAGTTACGAGCAGTACGTC.

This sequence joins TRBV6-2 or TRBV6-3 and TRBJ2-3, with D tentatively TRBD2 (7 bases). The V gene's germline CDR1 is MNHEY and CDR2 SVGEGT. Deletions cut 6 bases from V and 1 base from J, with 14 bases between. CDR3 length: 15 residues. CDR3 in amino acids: CASRGGGGGTDTQYF. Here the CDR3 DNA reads TGTGCCAGCAGAGGGGGGGGCGGCGGCACAGATACGCAGTATTTT.

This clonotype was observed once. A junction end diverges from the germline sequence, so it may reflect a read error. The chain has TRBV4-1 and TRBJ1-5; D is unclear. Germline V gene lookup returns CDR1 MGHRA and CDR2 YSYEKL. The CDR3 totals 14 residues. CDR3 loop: CASSQEPGNRPQHF. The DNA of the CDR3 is TGCGCCAGCAGCCAAGAGCCGGGGAATCGGCCCCAGCATTTT.

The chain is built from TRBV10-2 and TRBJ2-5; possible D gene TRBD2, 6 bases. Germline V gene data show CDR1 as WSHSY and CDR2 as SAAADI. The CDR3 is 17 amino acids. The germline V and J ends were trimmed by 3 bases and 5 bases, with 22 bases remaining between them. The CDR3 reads CASSELAGPARRETQYF. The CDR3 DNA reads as TGCGCCAGCAGTGAACTAGCCGGACCCGCGCGAAGGGAGACCCAGTACTTC.

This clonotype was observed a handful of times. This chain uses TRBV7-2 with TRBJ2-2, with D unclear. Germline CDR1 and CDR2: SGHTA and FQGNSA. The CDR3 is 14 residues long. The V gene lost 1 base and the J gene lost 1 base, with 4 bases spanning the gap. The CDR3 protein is CASSLVQNTGELFF. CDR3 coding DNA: TGTGCCAGCAGCTTAGTACAGAACACCGGGGAGCTGTTTTTT.

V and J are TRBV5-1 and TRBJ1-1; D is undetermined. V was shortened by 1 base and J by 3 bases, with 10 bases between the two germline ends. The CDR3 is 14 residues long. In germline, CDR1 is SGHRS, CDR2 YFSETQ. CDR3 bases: TGCGCCAGCAGCTTGTTCTGGGGTGACACTGAAGCTTTCTTT. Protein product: CASSLFWGDTEAFF.

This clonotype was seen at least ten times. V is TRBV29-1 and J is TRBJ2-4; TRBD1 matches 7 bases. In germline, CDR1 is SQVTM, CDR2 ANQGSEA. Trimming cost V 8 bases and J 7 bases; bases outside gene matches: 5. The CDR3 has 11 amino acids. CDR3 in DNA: TGCAGCATATCGGACAGGAACATTCAGTACTTC. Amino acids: CSISDRNIQYF.

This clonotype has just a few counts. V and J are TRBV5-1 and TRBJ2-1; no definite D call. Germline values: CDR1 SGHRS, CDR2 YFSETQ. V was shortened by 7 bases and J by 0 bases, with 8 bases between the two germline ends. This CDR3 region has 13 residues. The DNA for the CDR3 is TGCGCCAGCGCCCGAAGCTCCTACAATGAGCAGTTCTTC. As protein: CASARSSYNEQFF.

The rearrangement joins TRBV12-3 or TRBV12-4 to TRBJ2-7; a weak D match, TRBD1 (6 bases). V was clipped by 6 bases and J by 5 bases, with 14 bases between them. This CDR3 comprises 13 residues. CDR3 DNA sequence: TGTGCCAGCAGGGACAATAGACAGGACGAGCAGTACTTC. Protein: CASRDNRQDEQYF.

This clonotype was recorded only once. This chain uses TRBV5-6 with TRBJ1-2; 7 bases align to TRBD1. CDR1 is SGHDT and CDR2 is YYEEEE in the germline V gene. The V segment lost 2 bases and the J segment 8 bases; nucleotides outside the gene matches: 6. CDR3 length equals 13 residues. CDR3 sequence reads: CASSFDRAEGYTF. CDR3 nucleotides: TGTGCCAGCAGCTTTGACAGGGCAGAGGGCTACACCTTC.

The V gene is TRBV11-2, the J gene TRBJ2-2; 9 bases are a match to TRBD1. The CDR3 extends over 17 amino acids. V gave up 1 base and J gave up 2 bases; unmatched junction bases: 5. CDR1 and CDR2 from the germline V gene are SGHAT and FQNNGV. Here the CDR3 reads CASSLARDRENTGELFF. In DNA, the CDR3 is TGTGCCAGCAGCTTAGCCCGGGACAGGGAAAACACCGGGGAGCTGTTTTTT.

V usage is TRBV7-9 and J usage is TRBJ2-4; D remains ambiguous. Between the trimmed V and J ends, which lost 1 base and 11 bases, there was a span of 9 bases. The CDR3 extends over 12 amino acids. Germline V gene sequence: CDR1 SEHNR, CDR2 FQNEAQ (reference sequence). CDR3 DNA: TGTGCCAGCAGCTTAGATGGTGGTTTTCAGTACTTC. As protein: CASSLDGGFQYF.

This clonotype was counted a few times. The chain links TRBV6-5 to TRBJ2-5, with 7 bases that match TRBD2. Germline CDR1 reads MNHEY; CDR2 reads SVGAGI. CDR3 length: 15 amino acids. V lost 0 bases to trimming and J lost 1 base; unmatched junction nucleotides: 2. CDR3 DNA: TGTGCCAGCAGTTACTCGAGCGGGATCCAAGAGACCCAGTACTTC. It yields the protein CASSYSSGIQETQYF.

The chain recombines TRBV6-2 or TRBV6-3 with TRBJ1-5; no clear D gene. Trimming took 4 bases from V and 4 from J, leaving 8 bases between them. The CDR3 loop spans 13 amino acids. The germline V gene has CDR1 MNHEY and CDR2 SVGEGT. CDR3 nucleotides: TGTGCCAGCAGTTTCCATCTGAATCAGCCCCAGCATTTT. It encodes CASSFHLNQPQHF.

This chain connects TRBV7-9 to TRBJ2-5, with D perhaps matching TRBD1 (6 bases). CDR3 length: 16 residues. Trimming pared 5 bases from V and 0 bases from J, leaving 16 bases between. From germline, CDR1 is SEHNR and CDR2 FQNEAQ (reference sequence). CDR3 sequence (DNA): TGTGCCAGCAGCGCCACCGGGACACTGTACCAAGAGACCCAGTACTTC. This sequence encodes CASSATGTLYQETQYF.

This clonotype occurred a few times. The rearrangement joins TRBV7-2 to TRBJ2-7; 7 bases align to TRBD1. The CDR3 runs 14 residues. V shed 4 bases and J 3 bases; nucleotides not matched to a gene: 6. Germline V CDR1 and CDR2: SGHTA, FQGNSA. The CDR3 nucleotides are TGTGCCAGCAGCTCTAACCGGGACAGCTACGAGCAGTACTTC. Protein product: CASSSNRDSYEQYF.

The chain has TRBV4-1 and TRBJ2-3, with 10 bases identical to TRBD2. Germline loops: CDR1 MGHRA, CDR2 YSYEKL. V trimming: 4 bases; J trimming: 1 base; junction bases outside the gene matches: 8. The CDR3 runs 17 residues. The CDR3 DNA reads TGCGCCAGCAGCCCCCCCGGCCTAGCGGGGGGCACAGATACGCAGTATTTT. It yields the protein CASSPPGLAGGTDTQYF.

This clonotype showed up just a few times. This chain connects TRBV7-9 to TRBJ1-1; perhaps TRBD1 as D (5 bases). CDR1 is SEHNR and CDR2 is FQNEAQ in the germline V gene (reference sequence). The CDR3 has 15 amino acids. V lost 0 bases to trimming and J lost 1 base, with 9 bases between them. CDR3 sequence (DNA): TGTGCCAGCAGCTTAGCGGCAGGGAAGAACACTGAAGCTTTCTTT. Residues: CASSLAAGKNTEAFF.

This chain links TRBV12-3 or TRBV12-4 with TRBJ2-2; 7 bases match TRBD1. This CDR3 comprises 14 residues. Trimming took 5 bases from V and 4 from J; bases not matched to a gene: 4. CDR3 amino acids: CASSPRQGTGELFF. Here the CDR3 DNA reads TGTGCCAGCAGTCCTCGACAGGGCACCGGGGAGCTGTTTTTT.

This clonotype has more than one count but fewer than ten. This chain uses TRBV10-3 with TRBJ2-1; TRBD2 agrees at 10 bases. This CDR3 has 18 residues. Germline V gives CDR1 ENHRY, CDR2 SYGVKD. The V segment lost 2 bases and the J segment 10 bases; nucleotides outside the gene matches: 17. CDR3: CAISEVPLSGGGSREQFF. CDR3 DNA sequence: TGTGCCATCAGTGAGGTCCCCCTGAGCGGGGGGGGCTCCAGGGAGCAGTTCTTC.